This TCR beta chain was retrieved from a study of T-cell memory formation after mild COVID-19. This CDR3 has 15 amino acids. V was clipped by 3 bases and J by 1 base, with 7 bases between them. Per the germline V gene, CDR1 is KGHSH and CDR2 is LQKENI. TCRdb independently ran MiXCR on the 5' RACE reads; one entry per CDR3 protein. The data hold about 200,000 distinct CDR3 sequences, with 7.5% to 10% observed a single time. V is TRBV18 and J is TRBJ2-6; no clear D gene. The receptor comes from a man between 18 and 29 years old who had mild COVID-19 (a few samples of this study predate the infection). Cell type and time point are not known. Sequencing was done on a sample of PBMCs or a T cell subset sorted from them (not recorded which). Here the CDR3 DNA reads TGTGCCAGCTCACCGATGGCGTCTGGGGCCAACGTCCTGACTTTC. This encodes CASSPMASGANVLTF. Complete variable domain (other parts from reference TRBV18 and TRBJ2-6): NAGVMQNPRHLVRRRGQEARLRCSPMKGHSHVYWYRQLPEEGLKFMVYLQKENIIDESGMPKERFSAEFPKEGPSILRIQQVVRGDSAAYFCASSPMASGANVLTFGAGSRLTVL.